Following are 31 T cell receptor beta chains from one sample sequenced in a study of response to subunit inactivated influenza vaccine. TCRdb re-called the RT-PCR reads with MiXCR, one entry per CDR3 protein. The sample lists about 650,000 distinct CDR3 sequences, 14% occurring once. The sequencing used PBMCs from blood, collected 14 to 15 days before vaccination. Receptor source: a man aged 50-59 years who received an inactivated influenza vaccine.

This clonotype has a handful of counts. This rearrangement joins TRBV11-2 to TRBJ1-1; D unclear. Between the trimmed V and J ends, which lost 5 bases and 1 base, there was a span of 11 bases. CDR3 length: 14 residues. Germline V gene data show CDR1 as SGHAT and CDR2 as FQNNGV. CDR3 sequence: CASSMTRENTEAFF. For the CDR3, the DNA is TGTGCCAGCAGCATGACACGGGAGAACACTGAAGCTTTCTTT.

This sequence joins TRBV7-2 and TRBJ2-7; D is unresolved. Deletions cut 4 bases from V and 3 bases from J, with 13 bases between. This CDR3 comprises 14 residues. In germline, CDR1 is SGHTA, CDR2 FQGNSA. CDR3 loop: CASSSHLGFYEQYF. The CDR3 DNA is TGTGCCAGCAGCTCCCATCTAGGTTTCTACGAGCAGTACTTC.

This clonotype was recorded at least ten times. The chain recombines TRBV6-2 or TRBV6-3 with TRBJ2-4, with D tentatively TRBD2 (7 bases). The V and J ends lost 6 bases and 0 bases respectively, with 18 bases between them. The CDR3 loop spans 17 amino acids. Germline values: CDR1 MNHEY, CDR2 SVGEGT. CDR3 amino acids: CASSDGGPRLAKNIQYF. The DNA of the CDR3 is TGTGCCAGCAGCGACGGGGGGCCAAGACTAGCCAAAAACATTCAGTACTTC.

This clonotype was detected many times. The rearrangement joins TRBV11-2 to TRBJ2-7; 12 nucleotides align to TRBD2. Trimming at V came to 5 bases and at J to 4 bases, leaving 9 bases not matched to a gene. This CDR3 is 16 amino acids long. Per the germline V gene, CDR1 is SGHAT and CDR2 is FQNNGV. CDR3 amino acids: CASSEPLAGGPYEQYF. Here the CDR3 DNA reads TGTGCCAGCAGCGAGCCCCTAGCGGGAGGGCCATACGAGCAGTACTTC.

This clonotype has just a few counts. The chain is built from TRBV6-5 and TRBJ2-3; D unresolved. The CDR3 sequence is 14 residues long. V was clipped by 0 bases and J by 6 bases, with 10 bases between them. CDR1 is MNHEY, CDR2 SVGAGI, per germline. The CDR3 sequence is CASSYSLGPDTQYF. In nucleotides, the CDR3 is TGTGCCAGCAGTTACTCACTCGGCCCGGATACGCAGTATTTT.

This clonotype was seen a single time. A read error may produce the germline difference seen at one junction end. The chain carries TRBV7-2 and TRBJ1-6, with D maybe TRBD1 (5 bases). The length of the CDR3 is 13 residues. Germline V gene lookup returns CDR1 SGHTA and CDR2 FQGNSA. CDR3 residues: CVSREGPNSPLHF. CDR3 bases: TGTGTCAGCAGGGAGGGGCCTAATTCACCCCTCCACTTT.

The rearrangement uses TRBV18 and TRBJ2-7, with 9 bases identical to TRBD1. The V segment lost 5 bases and the J segment 2 bases; nucleotides outside the gene matches: 10. This CDR3 contains 16 residues. The V gene's germline CDR1 is KGHSH and CDR2 LQKENI. The CDR3 protein is CASSISPDRGPYEQYF. The DNA for the CDR3 is TGTGCCAGCTCAATCTCCCCGGACAGGGGACCCTACGAGCAGTACTTC.

This clonotype occurred many times. This chain uses TRBV29-1 with TRBJ2-1, with 8 bases that match TRBD2. CDR1 is SQVTM and CDR2 is ANQGSEA in the germline V gene. The trim removed 3 bases at V and 3 bases at J, leaving 10 bases unmatched. This CDR3 region has 16 residues. The CDR3 DNA is TGCAGCGTTGAGCCTAGTCTAGCGGGCAGCTACAATGAGCAGTTCTTC. Protein sequence: CSVEPSLAGSYNEQFF.

A few counts support this clonotype. The chain recombines TRBV5-1 with TRBJ2-5; the D gene could be TRBD1 or TRBD2 (5 bases each). The CDR3 contains 14 residues. Per the germline V gene, CDR1 is SGHRS and CDR2 is YFSETQ. Trimming left V 4 bases short and J 1 base short, with 11 bases between. For the CDR3, the DNA is TGCGCCAGCAGCAAGGGGACGGGCCAAGAGACCCAGTACTTC. Its translation: CASSKGTGQETQYF.

The chain carries TRBV9 and TRBJ2-3, with 8 bases fitting TRBD2. V gave up 0 bases and J gave up 1 base; unmatched junction bases: 4. The CDR3 totals 16 residues. Per the germline V gene, CDR1 is SGDLS and CDR2 is YYNGEE. For the CDR3, the DNA is TGTGCCAGCAGCGTAGCTACAGCGGGAGGCACAGATACGCAGTATTTT. This gives the protein CASSVATAGGTDTQYF.

J is TRBJ2-7 and V is TRBV14; weak D call: TRBD1 (5 bases). The V gene lost 0 bases and the J gene lost 9 bases, with 12 bases spanning the gap. Germline values: CDR1 SGHDN, CDR2 FVKESK. The CDR3 is made up of 13 amino acids. CDR3 sequence: CASSQDAATGQYF. DNA of the CDR3: TGTGCCAGCAGCCAAGATGCGGCTACAGGGCAGTACTTC.

V usage is TRBV28 and J usage is TRBJ2-3; 7 bases agree with TRBD1. This CDR3 comprises 15 residues. Trimming cost V 6 bases and J 5 bases; bases outside gene matches: 11. In germline, CDR1 is MDHEN, CDR2 SYDVKM. The CDR3 DNA is TGTGCCAGCAGCGTACCGTCCAGGGGGATAGATACGCAGTATTTT. It codes for CASSVPSRGIDTQYF.

This clonotype was counted only a few times. J is TRBJ2-7 and V is TRBV7-2; D possibly corresponds to TRBD2 (6 bases). Trimming took off 3 bases at V and 2 bases at J, with 11 bases between the two ends. CDR1 and CDR2 (germline): SGHTA, FQGNSA. CDR3 size: 14 residues. The CDR3 DNA is TGTGCCAGCAGCTTTTTGACGGGAGCCTACGAGCAGTACTTC. This sequence encodes CASSFLTGAYEQYF.

There are many counts of this clonotype. The rearrangement joins TRBV6-1 to TRBJ1-5; TRBD1 matches 8 bases. Germline assignment: CDR1 MNHNS and CDR2 SASEGT. This CDR3 contains 15 residues. V was pared by 3 bases and J by 7 bases, with 8 bases of the junction left unmatched. CDR3 bases: TGTGCCAGCAGTGACCCGACAGGGGTGAGCCAGCCCCAGCATTTT. It codes for CASSDPTGVSQPQHF.

The chain is built from TRBV7-2 and TRBJ2-7; D remains unclear. The CDR3 has 15 residues. Trimming pared 5 bases from V and 12 bases from J, leaving 26 bases between. The germline V gene has CDR1 SGHTA and CDR2 FQGNSA. CDR3 region: CASSARTAVSDLGYF. As DNA, the CDR3 is TGTGCCAGCAGCGCCCGGACGGCCGTCTCCGATCTGGGGTACTTC.

There are a few counts of this clonotype. In DNA form, the CDR3 reads TGTGCCAGCAGCCGGACAGGGGGCAGTAACTATGGCTACACCTTC. This sequence encodes CASSRTGGSNYGYTF. The chain couples TRBV5-5 to TRBJ1-2, with TRBD1 matching over 11 bases. Trimming removed 4 bases from V and 1 base from J; junction bases left unmatched: 3. CDR1 and CDR2 (germline): SGHKS, YYEKEE (reference sequence). The length of the CDR3 is 15 residues. Full variable domain (remainder filled in from reference TRBV5-5 and TRBJ1-2): DAGVTQSPTHLIKTRGQQVTLRCSPISGHKSVSWYQQVLGQGPQFIFQYYEKEERGRGNFPDRFSARQFPNYSSELNVNALLLGDSALYLCASSRTGGSNYGYTFGSGTRLTVV.

In its sample, this clonotype was seen a few times. In nucleotides, the CDR3 is TGTGCCAGCAGCCGGACAGGGAGCTTGGGGTATAATTCACCCCTCCACTTT. Amino acid sequence: CASSRTGSLGYNSPLHF. V gene TRBV5-6 combines with J gene TRBJ1-6, with TRBD1 matching 8 bases. V trimming: 4 bases; J trimming: 4 bases; junction bases outside the gene matches: 10. CDR3 length: 17 amino acids. Germline CDR1 is SGHDT and CDR2 is YYEEEE.

Regarding this clonotype: It may be a read error: a sequence one base away is much more abundant. The CDR3 ends on some other residue instead of the conserved phenylalanine or tryptophan, so this is likely a read error. The chain links TRBV5-1 to TRBJ2-1; D not resolved. The V end was cut by 0 bases, the J end by 4 bases, with 8 bases between. Germline assignment: CDR1 SGHRS and CDR2 YFSETQ. The CDR3 is made up of 14 amino acids. The CDR3: CASSLETTYNEQFL. The CDR3 DNA reads as TGCGCCAGCAGCTTGGAGACCACTTACAATGAGCAGTTCCTC.

This clonotype has a handful of counts. This chain connects TRBV9 to TRBJ2-2, with 9 nucleotides matching TRBD2. Germline V gene sequence: CDR1 SGDLS, CDR2 YYNGEE. The CDR3 spans 19 residues. J lost 3 bases, V lost 4 bases, and 16 bases had no gene match. The CDR3 loop is CASSKEGGRGGPHTGELFF. For the CDR3, the DNA is TGTGCCAGCAGCAAAGAAGGTGGGCGGGGGGGCCCCCACACCGGGGAGCTGTTTTTT.

Only a few counts were recorded for this clonotype. V gene TRBV4-2 combines with J gene TRBJ2-1; the match to TRBD2 covers 8 bases. CDR3 size: 17 residues. V lost 3 bases and J lost 5; bases outside the gene matches: 12. Germline values: CDR1 LGHNA, CDR2 YNFKEQ. In DNA form, the CDR3 reads TGTGCCAGCAGCCACGCTGGTTCGGGACTAGTAGACAATGAGCAGTTCTTC. This codes for CASSHAGSGLVDNEQFF.

This clonotype was observed at least ten times. The chain recombines TRBV7-6 with TRBJ2-7; 10 bases map to TRBD1. V lost 1 base, J lost 5 bases, and 5 bases stayed unmatched. Germline V gene lookup returns CDR1 SGHVS and CDR2 FNYEAQ. This CDR3 has 15 residues. CDR3 DNA: TGTGCCAGCAGCTTAGAATGGGGGACAGGGGACGAGCAGTACTTC. This gives the protein CASSLEWGTGDEQYF.

This clonotype has only a few counts. The chain employs TRBV10-3 and TRBJ1-1; 8 bases agree with TRBD1. The germline CDR1 and CDR2 sequences are ENHRY and SYGVKD. The CDR3 sequence is 16 residues long. With V trimmed by 4 bases and J by 0 bases, 7 bases remained unmatched. The CDR3 DNA sequence: TGTGCCATCAGTGCGAGGACAGGGCGCATGAACACTGAAGCTTTCTTT. It encodes CAISARTGRMNTEAFF.

This clonotype was counted a few times. This CDR3 reads CASSLGGAVYNEQFF. The CDR3 coding sequence is TGTGCCAGCAGCCTCGGGGGGGCGGTCTACAATGAGCAGTTCTTC. The gene calls are TRBV27 and TRBJ2-1, with TRBD2 matching 8 bases. The ends lost 6 bases at V and 3 bases at J; junction bases unmatched: 7. The CDR3 sequence is 15 residues long. CDR1 is MNHEY, CDR2 SMNVEV, per germline (reference sequence).

The chain has TRBV28 and TRBJ2-1; 12 bases match TRBD2. Losses at the gene ends were 3 bases for V and 8 bases for J; bases not matched to a gene: 8. From germline, CDR1 is MDHEN and CDR2 SYDVKM. The CDR3 totals 16 residues. The CDR3 is CASSLPLAGGFYEQFF. The CDR3 region has the DNA TGTGCCAGCAGTTTGCCCCTAGCGGGGGGGTTTTATGAGCAGTTCTTC.

The CDR3 coding sequence is TGTGCCAGCAGCCCACCGGGACACCAGAACACTGAAGCTTTCTTT. This sequence encodes CASSPPGHQNTEAFF. The chain recombines TRBV12-3 or TRBV12-4 with TRBJ1-1; a possible D gene is TRBD1 (6 bases). The CDR3 is 15 amino acids. With 6 bases removed from V and 1 base from J, the gap between germline ends came to 15 bases.

This rearrangement joins TRBV7-9 to TRBJ2-3, with D possibly matching TRBD2 (5 bases). CDR1 SEHNR and CDR2 FQNEAQ come from the germline V gene (reference sequence). The CDR3 spans 15 residues. V was shortened by 4 bases and J by 6 bases, with 17 bases between the two germline ends. The CDR3 loop reads CASSWKSGLADTQYF. The CDR3 DNA reads TGTGCCAGCAGCTGGAAGTCCGGACTTGCTGATACGCAGTATTTT.

This clonotype has more than one count but fewer than ten. The J gene is TRBJ2-1, the V gene TRBV6-5; 9 bases align to TRBD2. CDR3 size: 16 residues. Germline CDR1 is MNHEY and CDR2 is SVGAGI. The J segment lost 4 bases and the V segment lost 0 bases, leaving 4 bases of the junction unmatched. The CDR3 loop reads CASSYSAGGRYNEQFF. In nucleotides, the CDR3 is TGTGCCAGCAGTTACTCCGCGGGGGGGAGGTACAATGAGCAGTTCTTC.

The chain links TRBV6-1 to TRBJ1-5; D ambiguous. The V gene lost 8 bases and the J gene lost 0 bases, with 14 bases spanning the gap. The CDR3 covers 15 residues. The germline V gene encodes CDR1 MNHNS and CDR2 SASEGT. The chain's CDR3 is CASLWTKNSNQPQHF. CDR3 coding DNA: TGTGCCAGCCTCTGGACTAAAAATAGCAATCAGCCCCAGCATTTT.

This sequence joins TRBV5-1 and TRBJ2-7; a possible D gene is TRBD1 (6 bases). Trimming shortened V by 4 bases and J by 3 bases, and 17 bases separated the two germline ends. CDR1 and CDR2 from the germline V gene are SGHRS and YFSETQ. The CDR3 has 15 residues. The CDR3 DNA follows: TGCGCCAGCAGCCAAACGGGACACCCAAACTACGAGCAGTACTTC. Its translation is CASSQTGHPNYEQYF.

The chain has TRBV2 and TRBJ1-5; 8 positions match TRBD1. Germline V gene sequence: CDR1 SNHLY, CDR2 FYNNEI. This CDR3 comprises 15 residues. Unmatched junction bases numbered 10, after V lost 5 bases and J lost 7 bases. For the CDR3, the DNA is TGTGCCAGCAGTAGGACAGGGCATGGGTTCCAGCCCCAGCATTTT. It codes for CASSRTGHGFQPQHF.

This clonotype was seen more than once but under ten times. V usage is TRBV10-1 and J usage is TRBJ2-3; D may be TRBD1 (6 bases). CDR1 is WNHNN and CDR2 is SYGVQD in the germline V gene (reference sequence). Trimming pared 0 bases from V and 2 bases from J, leaving 9 bases between. The CDR3 spans 15 residues. The CDR3 is CASSESTGITDTQYF. The CDR3 DNA reads as TGCGCCAGCAGTGAGTCGACAGGTATCACAGATACGCAGTATTTT.